Sequencing of this TCR beta chain was carried out in a study of T cell responses to AZD1222 COVID-19 vaccine. Findings of the study overall: Donors were chiefly white British, with a greater number of females, and clonal diversity was perhaps underestimated. Seropositive status at baseline applied to only 5 to 7 AZD1222 recipients. The breadth and depth of Spike-specific TCRs increased once two AZD1222 doses had been given.

Per germline, CDR1 SGHNT and CDR2 YYREEE (reference sequence). Trimming stripped 0 bases from V and 6 bases from J, with 9 bases between. The CDR3 has 13 residues. Of note for this clone: No antigen is known for it.

Only in-frame clones appear in the TCRdb table, and some are missing; sequencing was by immunoSEQ multiplex PCR. The data contain about 150,000 clones, roughly 92% of them singletons. The starting material was peripheral blood, obtained 28 days after the second AZD1222 dose. The chain recombines TRBV5-4 with TRBJ1-2; perhaps TRBD1 as D (5 bases). This clonotype originated in an adult who received the AZD1222 COVID-19 vaccine. The CDR3 is CASSLVGPDGYTF. CDR3 DNA sequence: TGTGCCAGCAGCTTGGTGGGGCCCGATGGCTACACCTTC.